The 32 T cell receptor beta chains reported below all come from one sample, sequenced in a study of T cell clones after liver transplantation. Clones were read by immunoSEQ multiplex PCR, and TCRdb kept only the in-frame ones, dropping some. The sample records about 76,000 clones, 70% to 90% being singletons. Sequenced material: CD4+ T cells from blood, taken at the 22-month timepoint. Receptors were obtained from a human patient who received a liver transplant. Some T cells may trace back to the graft donor.

This sequence joins TRBV6-4 and TRBJ1-2; D may be TRBD1 (5 bases). The V end was cut by 6 bases, the J end by 6 bases, with 14 bases between. CDR1 and CDR2 (germline): MRHNA, SNTAGT. There are 13 residues in the CDR3. The CDR3 DNA is TGTGCCAGCAGCCCCGAGGGGAGCGATGGCTACACCTTC. It codes for CASSPEGSDGYTF.

The genes are TRBV6-4 and TRBJ1-1; D unresolved. This CDR3 has 14 amino acids. The germline V gene has CDR1 MRHNA and CDR2 SNTAGT. Trimming pared 0 bases from V and 1 base from J, leaving 6 bases between. The CDR3 here is CASSDSSKNTEAFF. CDR3 in DNA: TGTGCCAGCAGTGACTCAAGCAAGAACACTGAAGCTTTCTTT.

This clone was recorded only once. The rearrangement uses TRBV2 and TRBJ2-5, with 9 nucleotides matching TRBD1. This CDR3 spans 15 amino acids. The germline gives CDR1 SNHLY, CDR2 FYNNEI. V was pared by 2 bases and J by 2 bases, with 3 bases of the junction left unmatched. CDR3 loop: CASSEQGTGQETQYF. The CDR3 nucleotides read TGTGCCAGCAGTGAACAAGGGACAGGGCAAGAGACCCAGTACTTC. The full variable domain, rest sourced from reference TRBV2 and TRBJ2-5, is EPEVTQTPSHQVTQMGQEVILRCVPISNHLYFYWYRQILGQKVEFLVSFYNNEISEKSEIFDDQFSVERPDGSNFTLKIRSTKLEDSAMYFCASSEQGTGQETQYFGPGTRLLVL.

This chain connects TRBV7-2 to TRBJ2-1; D is undetermined. The ends were cut back, 3 bases at V and 5 bases at J, with 11 bases in the middle. This CDR3 contains 14 residues. CDR1 and CDR2 from the germline V gene are SGHTA and FQGNSA. The CDR3 DNA follows: TGTGCCAGCAGCTTGACACGGGCCCACAATGAGCAGTTCTTC. It encodes CASSLTRAHNEQFF.

This chain joins TRBV18 and TRBJ1-2, with D tentatively TRBD1 (5 bases). Trimming shortened V by 2 bases and J by 8 bases, and 9 bases separated the two germline ends. Germline V lookup: CDR1 KGHSH, CDR2 LQKENI. This CDR3 comprises 12 residues. CDR3 sequence (DNA): TGTGCCAGCTCACCAGGAAGGGGCGGCTACACCTTC. Encoded protein: CASSPGRGGYTF.

The chain links TRBV19 to TRBJ1-2; D is unresolved. CDR3 length: 15 amino acids. Germline CDR1 reads LNHDA; CDR2 reads SQIVND (reference sequence). The V and J ends lost 4 bases and 2 bases respectively, with 14 bases between them. In nucleotides, the CDR3 is TGTGCCAGTAGTACCACTCCTCCAGTCAACTATGGCTACACCTTC. This gives the protein CASSTTPPVNYGYTF.

This chain connects TRBV11-2 to TRBJ2-5; TRBD2 aligns across 16 bases. Trimming cost V 3 bases and J 4 bases; bases outside gene matches: 5. Germline V lookup: CDR1 SGHAT, CDR2 FQNNGV. CDR3 length: 17 amino acids. The CDR3 sequence: CASSFGTSGGAGETQYF. The CDR3 nucleotides read TGTGCCAGCAGCTTCGGGACTAGCGGGGGGGCCGGAGAGACCCAGTACTTC.

The genes are TRBV7-9 and TRBJ2-7, with 12 positions matching TRBD1. The CDR3 has 14 amino acids. The V gene's germline CDR1 is SEHNR and CDR2 FQNEAQ (reference sequence). V lost 4 bases, J lost 4 bases, and 2 bases stayed unmatched. The CDR3 here is CASSSGQGAYEQYF. The DNA of the CDR3 is TGTGCCAGCAGCTCGGGACAGGGGGCTTACGAGCAGTACTTC.

CDR3 in amino acids: CASSSGGRGKEQFF. CDR3 bases: TGTGCCAGCAGCTCGGGAGGGCGGGGGAAAGAGCAGTTCTTC. The chain has TRBV5-4 and TRBJ2-1; TRBD2 agrees at 8 bases. Germline loops: CDR1 SGHNT, CDR2 YYREEE (reference sequence). Trimming took 3 bases from V and 10 from J; bases not matched to a gene: 9. The CDR3 extends over 14 amino acids. Using reference TRBV5-4 and TRBJ2-1 for the parts outside the CDR3, the full variable domain is ETGVTQSPTHLIKTRGQQVTLRCSSQSGHNTVSWYQQALGQGPQFIFQYYREEENGRGNFPPRFSGLQFPNYSSELNVNALELDDSALYLCASSSGGRGKEQFFGPGTRLTVL.

The chain employs TRBV28 and TRBJ2-3; TRBD2 matches at 10 bases. Losses at the gene ends were 3 bases for V and 8 bases for J; bases not matched to a gene: 5. The germline V gene has CDR1 MDHEN and CDR2 SYDVKM. This CDR3 spans 14 amino acids. This chain's CDR3 is CASSLVAGGGTQYF. The CDR3, as DNA: TGTGCCAGCAGTTTGGTAGCGGGAGGAGGTACGCAGTATTTT.

The chain employs TRBV7-2 and TRBJ2-7; D perhaps matches TRBD2 (5 bases). Germline V gene data show CDR1 as SGHTA and CDR2 as FQGNSA. The CDR3 spans 16 residues. V was trimmed by 5 bases and J by 0 bases, leaving 17 bases between them. The CDR3 loop reads CASSSDWTAGSYEQYF. CDR3 nucleotides: TGTGCCAGCAGCAGCGATTGGACCGCGGGCTCCTACGAGCAGTACTTC.

CDR3 in amino acids: CASSQGYNEQFF. The CDR3 DNA reads TGTGCCAGCTCCCAGGGTTACAATGAGCAGTTCTTC. V usage is TRBV28 and J usage is TRBJ2-1; D is possibly TRBD1 (5 bases). The CDR3 length is 12 residues. CDR1 and CDR2 (germline): MDHEN, SYDVKM. V dropped 8 bases and J dropped 4 bases, with 9 bases sitting between them.

The V call is TRBV7-3, the J call TRBJ2-3; 8 nucleotides align to TRBD1. CDR1 and CDR2 (germline): SGHTA, FQGTGA. The J segment lost 2 bases and the V segment lost 5 bases, leaving 6 bases of the junction unmatched. The length of the CDR3 is 15 residues. The CDR3 DNA is TGTGCCAGCAGCAGGACGGGACAGGCCACAGATACGCAGTATTTT. Its protein is CASSRTGQATDTQYF. Full variable domain (remainder filled in from reference TRBV7-3 and TRBJ2-3): GAGVSQTPSNKVTEKGKYVELRCDPISGHTALYWYRQSLGQGPEFLIYFQGTGAADDSGLPNDRFFAVRPEGSVSTLKIQRTERGDSAVYLCASSRTGQATDTQYFGPGTRLTVL.

This chain uses TRBV28 with TRBJ2-1; D possibly corresponds to TRBD2 (7 bases). V was shortened by 6 bases and J by 6 bases, with 18 bases between the two germline ends. Germline V lookup: CDR1 MDHEN, CDR2 SYDVKM. The CDR3 runs to 15 residues. The CDR3 DNA reads TGTGCCAGCAGGCCTGGGGGAGGGGGGAGCAATGAGCAGTTCTTC. Its protein is CASRPGGGGSNEQFF.

The CDR3 reads CASSTNGGYEQYF. The CDR3, as DNA: TGTGCCAGCAGTACCAACGGGGGCTACGAGCAGTACTTC. The chain couples TRBV27 to TRBJ2-7, with D maybe TRBD2 (6 bases). The CDR3 length is 13 residues. Trimming removed 5 bases from V and 3 bases from J, with 11 bases in between. In germline, CDR1 is MNHEY, CDR2 SMNVEV (reference sequence).

V and J are TRBV6-1 and TRBJ2-5, with D unclear. In germline, CDR1 is MNHNS, CDR2 SASEGT. With 3 bases removed from V and 5 bases from J, the gap between germline ends came to 10 bases. This CDR3 contains 13 residues. The CDR3 loop is CASSEAPGETQYF. Written as DNA, the CDR3 is TGTGCCAGCAGTGAGGCTCCTGGGGAGACCCAGTACTTC.

This clone was detected only once. V is TRBV23-1 and J is TRBJ1-6; D is uncertain. TRBV23-1 is filed as an ORF, its function uncertain. The V and J ends lost 0 bases and 9 bases respectively, with 12 bases between them. This CDR3 region has 15 residues. CDR3 sequence: CASSQSERISSPLHF. DNA of the CDR3: TGCGCCAGCAGTCAATCGGAAAGGATTTCTTCACCCCTCCACTTT.

The sample holds one count of this clone. The chain links TRBV14 to TRBJ1-1; D ambiguous. Germline V gene lookup returns CDR1 SGHDN and CDR2 FVKESK. The CDR3 is made up of 14 amino acids. Trimming took 4 bases from V and 0 from J, leaving 9 bases between them. DNA for the CDR3: TGTGCCAGCAGCCTTAGACCGATGAACACTGAAGCTTTCTTT. This codes for CASSLRPMNTEAFF.

V and J are TRBV30 and TRBJ1-1; D remains ambiguous. V was pared by 8 bases and J by 3 bases, with 13 bases between. In germline, CDR1 is GTSNPN, CDR2 SVGIG (reference sequence). The CDR3 is made up of 12 amino acids. The CDR3 DNA follows: TGTGCCGCCGAAATGGGGTACACTGAAGCTTTCTTT. Its translation: CAAEMGYTEAFF. The full variable domain, its missing parts supplied by reference TRBV30 and TRBJ1-1, is SQTIHQWPATLVQPVGSPLSLECTVEGTSNPNLYWYRQAAGRGLQLLFYSVGIGQISSEVPQNLSASRPQDRQFILSSKKLLLSDSGFYLCAAEMGYTEAFFGQGTRLTVV.

V and J are TRBV6-5 and TRBJ2-5; maybe TRBD1 (5 bases). V was shortened by 4 bases and J by 5 bases, with 11 bases between the two germline ends. The germline V gene has CDR1 MNHEY and CDR2 SVGAGI. The CDR3 loop spans 13 amino acids. DNA for the CDR3: TGTGCCAGCAGTTCAAGGGGTGGGGAGACCCAGTACTTC. This gives the protein CASSSRGGETQYF.

The chain has TRBV5-1 and TRBJ1-6; D remains unclear. The CDR3 spans 14 residues. Trimming took 1 base from V and 7 from J, leaving 9 bases between them. Germline V gene lookup returns CDR1 SGHRS and CDR2 YFSETQ. DNA of the CDR3: TGCGCCAGCAGCTTGAGGGCGGAAAATTCACCCCTCCACTTT. This translates into CASSLRAENSPLHF.

This clone was observed a few times. V gene TRBV14 combines with J gene TRBJ1-2, with TRBD1 as a possible D gene (6 bases). The CDR3 is made up of 15 amino acids. The V gene's germline CDR1 is SGHDN and CDR2 FVKESK. Trimming pared 3 bases from V and 3 bases from J, leaving 14 bases between. The CDR3 region is CASSQFNRADYGYTF. The CDR3 DNA follows: TGTGCCAGCAGCCAGTTTAACAGGGCCGACTATGGCTACACCTTC.

This CDR3 is CSVELLRGYTF. Written as DNA, the CDR3 is TGCAGCGTTGAACTCCTCCGGGGCTACACCTTC. J is TRBJ1-2 and V is TRBV29-1, with D unresolved. Germline lookup yields CDR1 SQVTM and CDR2 ANQGSEA. The V end was cut by 2 bases, the J end by 8 bases, with 9 bases between. The CDR3 totals 11 residues.

The V gene is TRBV5-1, the J gene TRBJ2-7; no firm D call. Germline lookup yields CDR1 SGHRS and CDR2 YFSETQ. Trimming left V 3 bases short and J 2 bases short, with 9 bases between. The CDR3 is 13 residues long. The CDR3 reads CASSSEPTYEQYF. CDR3 in DNA: TGCGCCAGCAGCTCGGAACCCACCTACGAGCAGTACTTC.

The CDR3 region is CASSLYRTGVNEKLFF. The DNA of the CDR3 is TGTGCCAGCTCACTATATCGGACAGGGGTTAATGAAAAACTGTTTTTT. The V call is TRBV18, the J call TRBJ1-4; TRBD1 matches at 9 bases. This CDR3 comprises 16 residues. J was trimmed by 4 bases and V by 4 bases; bases with no gene match: 7. Germline CDR1 is KGHSH and CDR2 is LQKENI.

This chain joins TRBV7-2 and TRBJ1-1; D remains unclear. V was shortened by 1 base and J by 8 bases, with 17 bases between the two germline ends. The CDR3 runs to 15 residues. Germline CDR1 and CDR2: SGHTA and FQGNSA. Here the CDR3 reads CASSLVGSTKSEAFF. The CDR3 coding sequence is TGTGCCAGCAGCTTAGTAGGCAGTACGAAGTCGGAAGCTTTCTTT.

The chain joins TRBV23-1 to TRBJ2-7, with D perhaps TRBD2 (5 bases). TRBV23-1 carries the ORF label, with uncertain function. The CDR3 consists of 12 residues. Trimming took off 7 bases at V and 6 bases at J, with 13 bases between the two ends. The DNA for the CDR3 is TGCGCCAGCAAACGCGCGAGGGTCGAGCAGTACTTC. Its translation: CASKRARVEQYF.

The V gene is TRBV5-1, the J gene TRBJ2-7; D possibly corresponds to TRBD2 (5 bases). V was cut by 4 bases and J by 2 bases, with 13 bases left in between. Germline lookup yields CDR1 SGHRS and CDR2 YFSETQ. The CDR3 has 14 residues. The DNA of the CDR3 is TGCGCCAGCAGCCTAAGGTCCGGGGCCTACGAGCAGTACTTC. Translated: CASSLRSGAYEQYF.

The CDR3 spells CASSLGGGEQYF. CDR3 bases: TGTGCCAGCAGCTTAGGGGGAGGCGAGCAGTACTTC. This chain links TRBV11-2 with TRBJ2-7; D perhaps matches TRBD2 (6 bases). The CDR3 is 12 amino acids. The V and J ends lost 1 base and 6 bases respectively, with 7 bases between them. Germline-derived CDR1 and CDR2 are SGHAT and FQNNGV.

V usage is TRBV6-5 and J usage is TRBJ1-1; D gene unclear. The germline CDR1 and CDR2 sequences are MNHEY and SVGAGI. V shed 4 bases and J shed 0 bases, with 12 bases lying between them. The CDR3 extends over 15 amino acids. The CDR3 nucleotides read TGTGCCAGCAGTTCCCTGGAAGGGATGAACACTGAAGCTTTCTTT. Protein product: CASSSLEGMNTEAFF.

The V and J genes are TRBV29-1 and TRBJ2-7; D might be TRBD2 (6 bases). Germline loops: CDR1 SQVTM, CDR2 ANQGSEA. Trimming cost V 3 bases and J 6 bases, with 15 bases left between them. The CDR3 contains 13 residues. CDR3 loop: CSVDEGRYGEQYF. For the CDR3, the DNA is TGCAGCGTTGATGAGGGGAGGTATGGCGAGCAGTACTTC.

This chain uses TRBV5-4 with TRBJ2-2; D possibly matches TRBD1 or TRBD2 (6 bases each). The germline V gene encodes CDR1 SGHNT and CDR2 YYREEE (reference sequence). The CDR3 has 16 amino acids. Trimming took off 3 bases at V and 3 bases at J, with 15 bases between the two ends. The chain's CDR3 is CASSSDPGAYTGELFF. The CDR3 coding sequence is TGTGCCAGCAGCTCCGACCCGGGGGCTTACACCGGGGAGCTGTTTTTT.